This T cell receptor (beta chain) was sequenced during a study of blood T cell repertoires in COVID-19. Study-level background: Italy, Spain and the United States were the sources of the convalescent and acute COVID-19 samples. The analysed material was cDNA or gDNA that came from T cells, B-cell-depleted T cells, or PBMCs.

Original processing methods: The assay estimated nucleated cells by amplifying reference gene primers. Generated by immunoSEQ multiplex PCR, the TCRdb table keeps only in-frame clones and is missing some. The V and J calls and the clone size are those of that table, but D and trimming were determined from the DNA. Of roughly 200,000 clones listed, around 85% were seen once; the top ten hold approximately 8.7%. The source is a woman older than 75 with acute or convalescent COVID-19. The sequenced material came from peripheral blood.

For the CDR3, the DNA is TGTGCCAGTAGTATGTCAGACCAGGGTTATTACGAGCAGTACTTC. Translation: CASSMSDQGYYEQYF. The chain couples TRBV19 to TRBJ2-7; D is possibly TRBD1 (5 bases). CDR3 size: 15 residues. The germline CDR1 and CDR2 sequences are LNHDA and SQIVND (reference sequence). V was pared by 3 bases and J by 4 bases, with 16 bases between.